The text below deals with one T cell receptor beta chain. The CDR3 runs to 13 residues. Germline trimming cut 6 bases from V and 6 bases from J; bases unmatched to any gene: 5. Germline V gene data show CDR1 as SQVTM and CDR2 as ANQGSEA. In the authors' methods: Reference gene primer amplification gave nucleated cell count estimates. TCRdb keeps only in-frame clones here, not all; method: immunoSEQ multiplex PCR. The D gene and trimming were derived from the DNA, and the V and J assignments and clone size from that table. Among fewer than 350,000 clones listed, 90% were seen once. This entry belongs to a study of blood T cell repertoires in COVID-19. Background on the study: T cells, B-cell-depleted T cells, or PBMCs supplied cDNA or gDNA.

Material for sequencing was peripheral blood. The sequence was collected from a woman aged 25 to 39 with COVID-19, enrolled during active disease. The chain couples TRBV29-1 to TRBJ1-4, with 9 bases matching TRBD1. In DNA form, the CDR3 reads TGCAGCGTGGCCGGGACAGGGTATGAAAAACTGTTTTTT. As protein: CSVAGTGYEKLFF.